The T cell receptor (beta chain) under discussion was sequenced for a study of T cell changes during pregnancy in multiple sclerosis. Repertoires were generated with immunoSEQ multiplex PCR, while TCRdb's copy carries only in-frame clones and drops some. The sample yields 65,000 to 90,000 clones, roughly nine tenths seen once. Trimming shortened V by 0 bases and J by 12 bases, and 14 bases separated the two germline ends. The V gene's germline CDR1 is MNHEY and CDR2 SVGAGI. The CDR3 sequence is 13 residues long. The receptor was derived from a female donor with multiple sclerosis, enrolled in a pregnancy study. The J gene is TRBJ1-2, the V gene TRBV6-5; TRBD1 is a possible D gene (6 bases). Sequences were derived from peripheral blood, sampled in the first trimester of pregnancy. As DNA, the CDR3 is TGTGCCAGCAGTTACTCGAAGTTGGACAGCAACACCTTC. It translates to CASSYSKLDSNTF.